The next 24 T cell receptor beta chains were all read from a single sample in a study of long-term antiretroviral therapy in people with HIV. Assay version v3.0 of immunoSEQ was used, and it was run at survey level. The protocol was immunoSEQ multiplex PCR, while the TCRdb copy is restricted to in-frame clones and leaves out a portion. The repertoire holds approximately 10,000 clones, with approximately 79% as singletons. The specimen was unsorted PBMCs, collected 7.2 years after starting antiretroviral therapy. The origin of the receptors is a man aged 50 to 60 with HIV.

The rearrangement joins TRBV5-5 to TRBJ1-1; TRBD1 is a possible D gene (5 bases). V shed 2 bases and J shed 7 bases, with 15 bases lying between them. From germline, CDR1 is SGHKS and CDR2 YYEKEE (reference sequence). CDR3 length equals 14 residues. The CDR3 DNA is TGTGCCAGCAGCTTTGGTGTTGGGGGAGGTGAAGCTTTCTTT. Amino acids: CASSFGVGGGEAFF.

This chain links TRBV6-1 with TRBJ2-1; 9 nucleotides match TRBD1. This CDR3 region has 15 residues. Germline loops: CDR1 MNHNS, CDR2 SASEGT. Losses at the gene ends were 4 bases for V and 5 bases for J; bases not matched to a gene: 6. The DNA for the CDR3 is TGTGCCAGCAGTGTCACAGGGGGCGCCCACAATGAGCAGTTCTTC. Residues: CASSVTGGAHNEQFF.

The gene calls are TRBV9 and TRBJ2-6, with a possible D match to TRBD1 (6 bases). Trimming removed 2 bases from V and 0 bases from J, with 15 bases in between. The germline V gene has CDR1 SGDLS and CDR2 YYNGEE. The CDR3 contains 18 residues. CDR3 nucleotides: TGTGCCAGCAGCGTTGATCCGGACAGTAACTCTGGGGCCAACGTCCTGACTTTC. It yields the protein CASSVDPDSNSGANVLTF. Filled out from reference TRBV9 and TRBJ2-6, the complete variable domain reads DSGVTQTPKHLITATGQRVTLRCSPRSGDLSVYWYQQSLDQGLQFLIQYYNGEERAKGNILERFSAQQFPDLHSELNLSSLELGDSALYFCASSVDPDSNSGANVLTFGAGSRLTVL.

The CDR3 sequence: CASSLGVSARDGYTF. The CDR3 nucleotides read TGTGCCAGCAGCTTAGGAGTTTCTGCGAGGGATGGCTACACCTTC. The J gene is TRBJ1-2, the V gene TRBV7-9; D is undetermined. In germline, CDR1 is SEHNR, CDR2 FQNEAQ (reference sequence). The CDR3 is 15 residues long. V lost 1 base and J lost 6, with 15 bases in between.

The chain employs TRBV5-6 and TRBJ2-7; D is unresolved. The CDR3 extends over 15 amino acids. Germline loops: CDR1 SGHDT, CDR2 YYEEEE. The V end lost 1 base, the J end lost 0 bases, and 11 bases lay between the germline ends. The CDR3 DNA is TGTGCCAGCAGCTTGCGAGTTCCGAGCTCCTACGAGCAGTACTTC. This sequence encodes CASSLRVPSSYEQYF. Based on the CDR3 plus reference TRBV5-6 and TRBJ2-7, the full variable domain is DAGVTQSPTHLIKTRGQQVTLRCSPKSGHDTVSWYQQALGQGPQFIFQYYEEEERQRGNFPDRFSGHQFPNYSSELNVNALLLGDSALYLCASSLRVPSSYEQYFGPGTRLTVT.

V usage is TRBV2 and J usage is TRBJ1-5, with TRBD1 matching 12 bases. There are 15 residues in the CDR3. Looked up from germline, CDR1 is SNHLY and CDR2 is FYNNEI. After removal of 5 bases from V and 5 bases from J, the junction contained 4 bases not matched to a gene. The CDR3 DNA follows: TGTGCCAGCAGTTCGGGACAGGGGGCTCATCAGCCCCAGCATTTT. Its protein is CASSSGQGAHQPQHF.

This clone was detected only once. J is TRBJ2-5 and V is TRBV11-2; D is uncertain. Germline loops: CDR1 SGHAT, CDR2 FQNNGV. The ends were cut back, 3 bases at V and 4 bases at J, with 9 bases in the middle. The CDR3 is 13 residues long. For the CDR3, the DNA is TGTGCCAGCAGCTTCTTCCTCGGAGAGACCCAGTACTTC. This sequence encodes CASSFFLGETQYF.

The J gene is TRBJ1-2, the V gene TRBV19; a possible D gene is TRBD1 (5 bases). This CDR3 has 13 amino acids. Germline values: CDR1 LNHDA, CDR2 SQIVND (reference sequence). V lost 3 bases and J 6 bases, leaving 11 bases between the germline ends. CDR3 sequence: CASSIVRGDGYTF. The DNA for the CDR3 is TGTGCCAGTAGTATCGTAAGGGGCGATGGCTACACCTTC.

This chain uses TRBV29-1 with TRBJ1-2, with 8 positions matching TRBD1. CDR3 length equals 13 residues. Germline loops: CDR1 SQVTM, CDR2 ANQGSEA. The V gene end was trimmed by 3 bases and the J gene end by 6 bases; junction bases not matched to a gene: 6. CDR3 loop: CSVDGDRSHGYTF. The DNA for the CDR3 is TGCAGCGTTGACGGGGACAGGAGTCATGGCTACACCTTC. The full variable domain, rest sourced from reference TRBV29-1 and TRBJ1-2, is SAVISQKPSRDICQRGTSLTIQCQVDSQVTMMFWYRQQPGQSLTLIATANQGSEATYESGFVIDKFPISRPNLTFSTLTVSNMSPEDSSIYLCSVDGDRSHGYTFGSGTRLTVV.

This clone occurred once. The chain combines TRBV5-4 with TRBJ2-5; D possibly matches TRBD1 or TRBD2 (6 bases each). Germline assignment: CDR1 SGHNT and CDR2 YYREEE (reference sequence). The CDR3 sequence is 13 residues long. CDR3 DNA: TGTGCTTCAAAAGCGGAGGGGGTGGAGACCCAGTACTTC. Translation gives CASKAEGVETQYF.

The chain couples TRBV19 to TRBJ1-2, with 7 bases fitting TRBD1. The J segment lost 3 bases and the V segment lost 5 bases, leaving 9 bases of the junction unmatched. Germline V gene sequence: CDR1 LNHDA, CDR2 SQIVND (reference sequence). This CDR3 is 15 amino acids long. The CDR3 spells CASSEYRGFDYGYTF. The CDR3 region has the DNA TGTGCCAGTAGTGAATACAGGGGTTTCGACTATGGCTACACCTTC.

The chain couples TRBV19 to TRBJ2-3; D unclear. Trimming cost V 3 bases and J 5 bases, with 6 bases left between them. The germline V gene has CDR1 LNHDA and CDR2 SQIVND (reference sequence). CDR3 length equals 12 residues. The CDR3 loop is CASSIVGDTQYF. The DNA for the CDR3 is TGTGCCAGTAGTATTGTAGGAGATACGCAGTATTTT.

The V and J genes are TRBV7-9 and TRBJ1-2; TRBD1 might be the D (6 bases). The germline CDR1 and CDR2 sequences are SEHNR and FQNEAQ (reference sequence). Trimming cost V 5 bases and J 0 bases, with 10 bases left between them. The CDR3 runs 14 residues. CDR3 protein: CASSGTGSNYGYTF. CDR3 sequence (DNA): TGTGCCAGCAGCGGTACAGGGTCTAACTATGGCTACACCTTC.

V gene TRBV6-5 combines with J gene TRBJ2-7; a weak D match, TRBD2 (5 bases). This CDR3 is built from 13 residues. CDR1 is MNHEY, CDR2 SVGAGI, per germline. The V and J ends lost 5 bases and 10 bases respectively, with 18 bases between them. As DNA, the CDR3 is TGTGCCAGCAGTACCGGGGAAGTCGGACCCCAGTACTTC. Translation gives CASSTGEVGPQYF.

The chain links TRBV6-6 to TRBJ1-2; D is uncertain. The V gene's germline CDR1 is MNHNY and CDR2 SVGAGI (reference sequence). The CDR3 loop spans 15 amino acids. V shed 7 bases and J shed 1 base, with 16 bases lying between them. The CDR3 spells CASIGIGGFNYGYTF. CDR3 sequence (DNA): TGTGCCAGCATCGGAATCGGCGGTTTTAACTATGGCTACACCTTC.

This chain joins TRBV27 and TRBJ2-3; no reliable D call. The V end was cut by 2 bases, the J end by 2 bases, with 11 bases between. The germline V gene has CDR1 MNHEY and CDR2 SMNVEV (reference sequence). The CDR3 has 15 amino acids. The CDR3 loop is CASSLIGYSTDTQYF. CDR3 coding DNA: TGTGCCAGCAGTTTAATCGGGTACTCCACAGATACGCAGTATTTT.

This rearrangement joins TRBV19 to TRBJ1-1; D is undetermined. Germline V CDR1 and CDR2: LNHDA, SQIVND (reference sequence). V was trimmed by 3 bases and J by 2 bases, leaving 7 bases between them. The CDR3 spans 13 residues. The CDR3 loop is CASSMNGNTEAFF. CDR3 DNA: TGTGCCAGTAGTATGAATGGAAACACTGAAGCTTTCTTT.

For the CDR3, the DNA is TGTGCCAGCAGCGTCCAGGGACAGGCGGACACTGAAGCTTTCTTT. It specifies CASSVQGQADTEAFF. The chain recombines TRBV9 with TRBJ1-1; 8 bases align to TRBD1. After removal of 2 bases from V and 3 bases from J, the junction contained 6 bases not matched to a gene. CDR3 size: 15 residues. CDR1 SGDLS and CDR2 YYNGEE come from the germline V gene. The complete variable domain, with remaining parts taken from reference TRBV9 and TRBJ1-1, reads DSGVTQTPKHLITATGQRVTLRCSPRSGDLSVYWYQQSLDQGLQFLIQYYNGEERAKGNILERFSAQQFPDLHSELNLSSLELGDSALYFCASSVQGQADTEAFFGQGTRLTVV.

The V gene is TRBV19, the J gene TRBJ1-5; D ambiguous. The CDR3 runs 15 residues. The germline CDR1 and CDR2 sequences are LNHDA and SQIVND (reference sequence). V dropped 3 bases and J dropped 3 bases, with 12 bases sitting between them. The CDR3 protein is CASSIGTLPNQPQHF. CDR3 sequence (DNA): TGTGCCAGTAGTATTGGAACGCTCCCCAATCAGCCCCAGCATTTT.

The chain is built from TRBV13 and TRBJ2-1; possible D gene TRBD1, 5 bases. This CDR3 is built from 14 residues. V was pared by 5 bases and J by 7 bases, with 15 bases between. Germline lookup yields CDR1 PRHDT and CDR2 FYEKMQ (reference sequence). The CDR3 DNA sequence: TGTGCCAGCAGCGACCCGGGCAGGGCTAATGAGCAGTTCTTC. Translation: CASSDPGRANEQFF.

The chain carries TRBV19 and TRBJ1-2; D is perhaps TRBD1 (5 bases). The length of the CDR3 is 19 residues. The V and J ends lost 4 bases and 3 bases respectively, with 27 bases between them. Germline V gene data show CDR1 as LNHDA and CDR2 as SQIVND (reference sequence). The CDR3 loop is CASSTLTSRGFTEDYGYTF. The CDR3 DNA reads as TGTGCCAGTAGTACCCTCACATCCCGGGGGTTTACGGAGGACTATGGCTACACCTTC.

The genes are TRBV9 and TRBJ1-1; D uncertain. Trimming shortened V by 3 bases and J by 4 bases, and 16 bases separated the two germline ends. Germline CDR1 and CDR2: SGDLS and YYNGEE. The CDR3 extends over 15 amino acids. The CDR3 region is CASSARERPSTEAFF. CDR3 nucleotide sequence: TGTGCCAGCAGCGCCCGGGAGCGGCCAAGCACTGAAGCTTTCTTT.

This chain uses TRBV30 with TRBJ2-1; 7 bases agree with TRBD1. The CDR3 spans 13 residues. Losses at the gene ends were 2 bases for V and 8 bases for J; bases not matched to a gene: 6. CDR1 GTSNPN and CDR2 SVGIG come from the germline V gene (reference sequence). This CDR3 is CAWSRDSPHEQFF. CDR3 bases: TGTGCCTGGAGTCGGGACAGCCCCCATGAGCAGTTCTTC.

This chain uses TRBV6-4 with TRBJ1-5; D remains ambiguous. The V gene lost 1 base and the J gene lost 3 bases, with 13 bases spanning the gap. Germline V gene sequence: CDR1 MRHNA, CDR2 SNTAGT. The CDR3 covers 16 residues. The CDR3 nucleotides read TGTGCCAGCAGTGACTGCCGGGTTCCGTTCAATCAGCCCCAGCATTTT. Amino acid sequence: CASSDCRVPFNQPQHF.